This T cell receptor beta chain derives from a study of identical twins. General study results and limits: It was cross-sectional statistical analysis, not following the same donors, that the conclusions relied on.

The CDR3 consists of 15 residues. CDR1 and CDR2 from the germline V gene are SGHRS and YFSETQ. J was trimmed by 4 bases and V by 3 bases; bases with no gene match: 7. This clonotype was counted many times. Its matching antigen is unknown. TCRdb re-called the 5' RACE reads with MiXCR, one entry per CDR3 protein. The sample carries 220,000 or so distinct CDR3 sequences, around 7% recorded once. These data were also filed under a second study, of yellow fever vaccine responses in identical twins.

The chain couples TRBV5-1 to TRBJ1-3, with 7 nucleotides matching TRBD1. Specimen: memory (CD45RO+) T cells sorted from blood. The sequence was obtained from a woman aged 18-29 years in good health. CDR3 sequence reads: CASSYGTALGNTIYF. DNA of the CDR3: TGCGCCAGCAGCTATGGGACAGCGCTAGGAAACACCATATATTTT.